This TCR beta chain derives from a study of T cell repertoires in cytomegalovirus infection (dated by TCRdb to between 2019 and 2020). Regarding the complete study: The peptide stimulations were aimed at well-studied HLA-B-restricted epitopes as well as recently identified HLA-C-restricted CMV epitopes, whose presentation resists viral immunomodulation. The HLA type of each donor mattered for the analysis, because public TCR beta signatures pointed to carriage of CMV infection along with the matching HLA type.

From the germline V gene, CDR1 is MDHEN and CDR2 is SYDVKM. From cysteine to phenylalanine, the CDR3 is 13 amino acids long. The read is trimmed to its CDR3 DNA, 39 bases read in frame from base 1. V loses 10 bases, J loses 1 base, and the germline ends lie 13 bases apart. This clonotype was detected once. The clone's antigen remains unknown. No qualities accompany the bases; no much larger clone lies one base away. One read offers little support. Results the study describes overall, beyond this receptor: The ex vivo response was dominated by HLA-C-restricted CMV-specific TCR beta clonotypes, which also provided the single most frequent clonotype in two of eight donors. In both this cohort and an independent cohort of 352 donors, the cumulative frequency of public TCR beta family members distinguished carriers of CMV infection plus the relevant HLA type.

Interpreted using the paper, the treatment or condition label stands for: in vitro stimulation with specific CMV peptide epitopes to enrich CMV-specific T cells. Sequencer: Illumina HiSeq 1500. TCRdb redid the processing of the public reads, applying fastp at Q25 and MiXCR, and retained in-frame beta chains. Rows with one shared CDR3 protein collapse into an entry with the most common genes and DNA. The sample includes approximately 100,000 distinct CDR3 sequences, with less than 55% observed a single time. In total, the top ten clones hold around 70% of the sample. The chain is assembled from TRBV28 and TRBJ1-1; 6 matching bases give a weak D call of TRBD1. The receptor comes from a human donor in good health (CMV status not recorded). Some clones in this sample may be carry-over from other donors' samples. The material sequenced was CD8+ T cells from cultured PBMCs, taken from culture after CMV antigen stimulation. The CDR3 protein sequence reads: CAIWTDSNTEAFF. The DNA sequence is TGTGCCATCTGGACAGATTCGAACACTGAAGCTTTCTTT.